This is a list of T cell receptor beta chains from one sample in a study of CD8 T cells in Susac syndrome. One entry per CDR3 protein, called by TCRdb with MiXCR from the immunoSEQ multiplex PCR reads. The sample has more than 150,000 distinct CDR3 sequences, approximately 95% seen once. Source material: CD4+ T cells from PBMCs. These receptors were taken from a human donor with Susac syndrome. Both conserved end residues are part of each CDR3. D genes are given only for firm matches. Size tells how often a clone was seen (once, few, many) or the class of an expanded clone, and some rows leave it out.

D	size	V	J	CDR3	DNA
.	.	TRBV29-1	TRBJ2-1	CSSPGGGNEQFF	TGCAGCTCCCCAGGGGGGGGGAACGAGCAGTTCTTC
.	once	TRBV12-3/TRBV12-4	TRBJ2-1	CASSLKGFYEQFF	TGTGCCAGCAGTCTGAAGGGGTTCTATGAGCAGTTCTTC
.	.	TRBV25-1	TRBJ1-4	CASSASSGTYEKLFF	TGTGCCAGCAGTGCCTCATCGGGAACTTATGAAAAACTGTTTTTT
.	once	TRBV5-4	TRBJ2-1	CASSLGVVGGENEQFF	TGTGCCAGCAGCTTAGGTGTCGTGGGGGGCGAGAATGAGCAGTTCTTC
.	.	TRBV24-1	TRBJ2-3	CATSDGTGDTQYF	TGTGCCACCAGTGACGGGACCGGAGATACGCAGTATTTT
.	once	TRBV20-1	TRBJ2-3	CSARELATTQYF	TGCAGTGCTAGAGAACTAGCAACTACGCAGTATTTT
TRBD1	.	TRBV29-1	TRBJ2-5	CSVGQGTKETQYF	TGCAGCGTTGGACAGGGGACGAAGGAGACCCAGTACTTC
TRBD2	.	TRBV20-1	TRBJ2-2	CSARGVAGGTGELFF	TGCAGTGCTAGAGGCGTAGCGGGGGGAACCGGGGAGCTGTTTTTT
TRBD2	once	TRBV7-3	TRBJ2-5	CASSPTGTSGRTQYF	TGTGCCAGCAGCCCAACTGGGACTAGCGGGCGGACCCAGTACTTC
.	.	TRBV13	TRBJ2-7	CASSFPGGSHEQYF	TGTGCCAGCAGCTTCCCCGGGGGTAGCCACGAGCAGTACTTC
.	.	TRBV2	TRBJ1-4	CASSELSGFEKLFF	TGTGCCAGCAGTGAATTATCGGGATTTGAAAAACTGTTTTTT
.	.	TRBV7-2	TRBJ2-1	CASSFEGRGQFF	TGTGCCAGCAGCTTTGAGGGTCGTGGGCAGTTCTTC